This TCR beta chain was recorded in a study of regulatory and conventional T cells in RAG deficiency. Findings and caveats of the study: Sorted Omenn CD25-high CD127-low cells may not be bona fide Tregs. Shannon entropy fell and Simpson indices rose in RAG-deficient patients. Omenn patients showed >90% Treg-Tconv overlap and shorter CDR3 lengths.

On this clone itself: Its antigen is not known.

Blood CD4+ CD25-low CD127-high conventional T cells supplied the genomic DNA template. Libraries were prepared by immunoSEQ multiplex PCR; TCRdb keeps only in-frame clonotypes and omits some of them. The sample shows around 12,000 clones, approximately 93% of them seen only once. Separately, the same data were catalogued under a study of regulatory T cells. As reported in that work: The PCR used 52 TRBV and 13 TRBJ primers. In patients, unique TRB V-J pairs were restricted and V/J usage skewed, especially in Tregs.

This TCR derives from a human donor in good health. Sequences were obtained from CD4+ effector T cells sorted from blood.

The DNA for the CDR3 is TGTGCCTGGAGAAGCAGGGTATTGGGGTATGGGGAAAAACTGTTTTTT. As protein: CAWRSRVLGYGEKLFF. The rearrangement uses TRBV30 and TRBJ1-4; D is perhaps TRBD1 (5 bases). CDR3 size: 16 residues. In germline, CDR1 is GTSNPN, CDR2 SVGIG (reference sequence). V was cut by 3 bases and J by 8 bases, with 22 bases left in between. The full variable domain, its missing parts supplied by reference TRBV30 and TRBJ1-4, is SQTIHQWPATLVQPVGSPLSLECTVEGTSNPNLYWYRQAAGRGLQLLFYSVGIGQISSEVPQNLSASRPQDRQFILSSKKLLLSDSGFYLCAWRSRVLGYGEKLFFGSGTQLSVL.